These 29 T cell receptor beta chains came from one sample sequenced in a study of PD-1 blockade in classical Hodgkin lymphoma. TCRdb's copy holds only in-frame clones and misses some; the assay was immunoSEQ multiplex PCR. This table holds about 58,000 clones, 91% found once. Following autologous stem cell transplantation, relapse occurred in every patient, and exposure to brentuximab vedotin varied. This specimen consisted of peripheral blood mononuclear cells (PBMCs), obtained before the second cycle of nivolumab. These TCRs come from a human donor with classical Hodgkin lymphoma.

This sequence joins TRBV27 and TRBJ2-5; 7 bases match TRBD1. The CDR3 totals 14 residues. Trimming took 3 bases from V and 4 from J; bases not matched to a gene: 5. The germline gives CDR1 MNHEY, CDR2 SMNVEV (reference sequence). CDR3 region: CASSFAPGGETQYF. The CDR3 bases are TGTGCCAGCAGTTTTGCTCCAGGGGGAGAGACCCAGTACTTC.

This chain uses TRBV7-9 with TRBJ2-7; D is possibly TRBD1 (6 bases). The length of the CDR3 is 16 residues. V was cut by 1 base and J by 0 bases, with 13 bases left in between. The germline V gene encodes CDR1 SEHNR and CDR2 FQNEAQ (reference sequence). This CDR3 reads CASSLVRQENSYEQYF. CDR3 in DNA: TGTGCCAGCAGCTTAGTTCGACAGGAGAACTCCTACGAGCAGTACTTC.

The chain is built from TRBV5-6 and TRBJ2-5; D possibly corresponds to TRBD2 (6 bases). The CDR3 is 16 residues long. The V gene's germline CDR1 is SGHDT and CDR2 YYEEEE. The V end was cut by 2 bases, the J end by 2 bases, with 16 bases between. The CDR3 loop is CASSLRSTGGQETQYF. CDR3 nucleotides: TGTGCCAGCAGCTTACGGAGTACTGGGGGGCAAGAGACCCAGTACTTC.

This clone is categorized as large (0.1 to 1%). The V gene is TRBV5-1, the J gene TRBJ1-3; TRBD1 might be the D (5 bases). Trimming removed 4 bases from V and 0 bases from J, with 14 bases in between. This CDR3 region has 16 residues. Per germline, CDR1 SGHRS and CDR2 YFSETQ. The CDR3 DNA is TGCGCCAGCAGCCCTGACAGCCAGAGCTCTGGAAACACCATATATTTT. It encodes CASSPDSQSSGNTIYF.

The CDR3 reads CASSTGGSSYEQYF. Written as DNA, the CDR3 is TGTGCCAGTAGTACCGGAGGTAGCTCCTACGAGCAGTACTTC. The chain links TRBV19 to TRBJ2-7; tentatively, D is TRBD2 (5 bases). Between the trimmed V and J ends, which lost 4 bases and 0 bases, there was a span of 10 bases. CDR1 is LNHDA and CDR2 is SQIVND in the germline V gene (reference sequence). The CDR3 has 14 residues.

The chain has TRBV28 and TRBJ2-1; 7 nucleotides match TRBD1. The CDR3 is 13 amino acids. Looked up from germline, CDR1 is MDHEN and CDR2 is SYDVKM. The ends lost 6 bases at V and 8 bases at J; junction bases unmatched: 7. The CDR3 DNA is TGTGCCAGCAGAGAACAGGGGAGCGATGAGCAGTTCTTC. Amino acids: CASREQGSDEQFF. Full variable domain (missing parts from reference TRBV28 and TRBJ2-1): DVKVTQSSRYLVKRTGEKVFLECVQDMDHENMFWYRQDPGLGLRLIYFSYDVKMKEKGDIPEGYSVSREKKERFSLILESASTNQTSMYLCASREQGSDEQFFGPGTRLTVL.

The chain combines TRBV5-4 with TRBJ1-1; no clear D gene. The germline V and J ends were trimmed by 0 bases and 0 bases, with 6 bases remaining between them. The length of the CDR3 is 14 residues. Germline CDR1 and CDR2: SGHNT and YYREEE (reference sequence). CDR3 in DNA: TGTGCCAGCAGCTTGGACAACGTGAACACTGAAGCTTTCTTT. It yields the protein CASSLDNVNTEAFF. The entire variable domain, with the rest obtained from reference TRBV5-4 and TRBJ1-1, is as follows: ETGVTQSPTHLIKTRGQQVTLRCSSQSGHNTVSWYQQALGQGPQFIFQYYREEENGRGNFPPRFSGLQFPNYSSELNVNALELDDSALYLCASSLDNVNTEAFFGQGTRLTVV.

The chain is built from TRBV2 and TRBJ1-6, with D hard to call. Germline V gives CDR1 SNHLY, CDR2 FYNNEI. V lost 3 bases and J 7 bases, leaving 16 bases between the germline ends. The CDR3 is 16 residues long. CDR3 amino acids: CASSDAASLGNSPLHF. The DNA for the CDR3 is TGTGCCAGCAGTGACGCTGCATCCCTGGGCAATTCACCCCTCCACTTT.

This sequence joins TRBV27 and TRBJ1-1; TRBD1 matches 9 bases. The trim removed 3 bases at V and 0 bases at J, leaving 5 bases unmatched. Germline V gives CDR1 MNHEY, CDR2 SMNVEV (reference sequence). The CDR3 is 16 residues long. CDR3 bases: TGTGCCAGCAGTTTTAAGGGGACAGGGTTGAACACTGAAGCTTTCTTT. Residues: CASSFKGTGLNTEAFF.

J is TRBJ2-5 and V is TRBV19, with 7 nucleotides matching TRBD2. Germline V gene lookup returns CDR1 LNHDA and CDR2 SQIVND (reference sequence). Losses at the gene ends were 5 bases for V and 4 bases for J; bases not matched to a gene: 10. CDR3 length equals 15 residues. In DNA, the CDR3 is TGTGCCAGTAGTCCCCGTCGCGGGAGCCCAGAGACCCAGTACTTC. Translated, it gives CASSPRRGSPETQYF.

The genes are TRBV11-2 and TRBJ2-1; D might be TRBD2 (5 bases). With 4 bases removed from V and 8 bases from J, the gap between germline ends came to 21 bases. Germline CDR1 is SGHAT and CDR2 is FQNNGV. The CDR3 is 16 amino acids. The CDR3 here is CASSSPGNRVWDEQFF. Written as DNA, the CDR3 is TGTGCCAGCAGCTCCCCGGGAAACCGCGTCTGGGATGAGCAGTTCTTC.

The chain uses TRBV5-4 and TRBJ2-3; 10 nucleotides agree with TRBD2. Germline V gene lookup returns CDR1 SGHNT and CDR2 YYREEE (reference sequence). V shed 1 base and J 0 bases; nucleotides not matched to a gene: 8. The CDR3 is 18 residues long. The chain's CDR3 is CASSLMASGGASTDTQYF. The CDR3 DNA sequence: TGTGCCAGCAGCTTGATGGCTAGCGGGGGAGCTAGCACAGATACGCAGTATTTT.

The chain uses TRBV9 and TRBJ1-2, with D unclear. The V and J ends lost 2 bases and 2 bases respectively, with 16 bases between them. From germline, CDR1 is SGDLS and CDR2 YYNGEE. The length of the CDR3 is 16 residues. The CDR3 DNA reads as TGTGCCAGCAGCGTCTCCCCCGGCCAACTCAACTATGGCTACACCTTC. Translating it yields CASSVSPGQLNYGYTF.

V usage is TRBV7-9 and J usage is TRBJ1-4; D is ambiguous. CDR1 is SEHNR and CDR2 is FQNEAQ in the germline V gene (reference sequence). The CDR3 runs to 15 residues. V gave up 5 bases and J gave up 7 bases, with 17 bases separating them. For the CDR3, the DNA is TGTGCCAGCAGCATCACCCGGACGTCGGCTGAAAAACTGTTTTTT. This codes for CASSITRTSAEKLFF.

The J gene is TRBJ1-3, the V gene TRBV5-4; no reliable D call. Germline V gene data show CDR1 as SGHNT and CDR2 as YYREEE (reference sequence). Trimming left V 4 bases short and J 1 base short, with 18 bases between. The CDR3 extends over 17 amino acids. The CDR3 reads CASSRGGSSQSGNTIYF. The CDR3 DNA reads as TGTGCCAGCAGCCGAGGAGGGAGCTCACAATCTGGAAACACCATATATTTT.

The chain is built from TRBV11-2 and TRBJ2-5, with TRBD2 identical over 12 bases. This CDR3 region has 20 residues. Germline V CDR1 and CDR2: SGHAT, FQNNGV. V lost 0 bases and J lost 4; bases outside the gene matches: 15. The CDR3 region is CASSLEASGGAHFKGETQYF. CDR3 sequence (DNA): TGTGCCAGCAGCTTAGAGGCTAGCGGGGGGGCACACTTCAAAGGAGAGACCCAGTACTTC.

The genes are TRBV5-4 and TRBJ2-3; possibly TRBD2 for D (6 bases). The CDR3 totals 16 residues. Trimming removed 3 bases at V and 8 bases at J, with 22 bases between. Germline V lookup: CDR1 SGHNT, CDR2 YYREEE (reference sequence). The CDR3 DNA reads TGTGCCAGCAGCTCCTACAACCTCCGGGCCGGGAGTACGCAGTATTTT. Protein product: CASSSYNLRAGSTQYF.

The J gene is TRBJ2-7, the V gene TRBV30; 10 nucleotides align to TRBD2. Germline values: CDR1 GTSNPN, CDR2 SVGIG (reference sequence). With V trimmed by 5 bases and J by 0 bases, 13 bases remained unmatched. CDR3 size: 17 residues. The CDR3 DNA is TGTGCCTGGGTTCCCGATACTAGCGGGGCCGACTCCTACGAGCAGTACTTC. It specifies CAWVPDTSGADSYEQYF.

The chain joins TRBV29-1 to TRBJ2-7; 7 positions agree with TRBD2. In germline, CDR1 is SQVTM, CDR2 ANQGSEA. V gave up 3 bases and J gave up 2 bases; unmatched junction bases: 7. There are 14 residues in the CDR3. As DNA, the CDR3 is TGCAGCGTTGATGGCGGGAGCCGTCCCTACGAGCAGTACTTC. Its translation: CSVDGGSRPYEQYF.

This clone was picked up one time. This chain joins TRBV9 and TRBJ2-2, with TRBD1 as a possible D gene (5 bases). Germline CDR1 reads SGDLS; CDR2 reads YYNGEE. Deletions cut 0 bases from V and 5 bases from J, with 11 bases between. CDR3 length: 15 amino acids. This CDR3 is CASSVGGGVTGELFF. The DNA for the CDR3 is TGTGCCAGCAGCGTAGGGGGCGGAGTTACCGGGGAGCTGTTTTTT.

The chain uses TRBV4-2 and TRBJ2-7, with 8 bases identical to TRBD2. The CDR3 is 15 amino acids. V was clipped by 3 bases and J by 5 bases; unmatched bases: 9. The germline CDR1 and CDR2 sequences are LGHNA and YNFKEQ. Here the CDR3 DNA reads TGTGCCAGCAGCCATAGGACTAGCTACATCCACGAGCAGTACTTC. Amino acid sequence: CASSHRTSYIHEQYF.

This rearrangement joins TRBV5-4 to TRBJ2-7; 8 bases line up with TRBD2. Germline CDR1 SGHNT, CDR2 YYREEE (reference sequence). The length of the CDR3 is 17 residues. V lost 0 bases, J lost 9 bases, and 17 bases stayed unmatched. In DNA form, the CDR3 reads TGTGCCAGCAGCTTGGTTGGGCTTGAGCGGGAGATCTCCGGGCAGTACTTC. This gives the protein CASSLVGLEREISGQYF.

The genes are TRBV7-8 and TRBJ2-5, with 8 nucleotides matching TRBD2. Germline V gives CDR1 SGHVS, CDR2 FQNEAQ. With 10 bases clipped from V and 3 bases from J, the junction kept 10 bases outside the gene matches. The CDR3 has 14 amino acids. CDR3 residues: CATRPVSGKETQYF. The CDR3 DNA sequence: TGTGCCACCAGACCGGTTAGCGGGAAAGAGACCCAGTACTTC. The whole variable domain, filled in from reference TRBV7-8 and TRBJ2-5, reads GAGVSQSPRYKVAKRGQDVALRCDPISGHVSLFWYQQALGQGPEFLTYFQNEAQLDKSGLPSDRFFAERPEGSVSTLKIQRTQQEDSAVYLCATRPVSGKETQYFGPGTRLLVL.

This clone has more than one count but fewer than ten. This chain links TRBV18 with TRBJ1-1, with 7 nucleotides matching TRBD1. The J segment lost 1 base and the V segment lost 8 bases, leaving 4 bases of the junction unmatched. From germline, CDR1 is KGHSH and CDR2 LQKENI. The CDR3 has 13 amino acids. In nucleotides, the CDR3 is TGTGCCAGCACCCGGGACAGGAACACTGAAGCTTTCTTT. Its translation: CASTRDRNTEAFF.

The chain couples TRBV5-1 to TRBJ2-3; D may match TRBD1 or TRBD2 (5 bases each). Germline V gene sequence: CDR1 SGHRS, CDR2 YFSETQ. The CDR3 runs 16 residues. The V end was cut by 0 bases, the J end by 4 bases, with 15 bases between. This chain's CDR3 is CASSLAGQGPADTQYF. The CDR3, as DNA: TGCGCCAGCAGCTTGGCCGGGCAGGGACCCGCAGATACGCAGTATTTT.

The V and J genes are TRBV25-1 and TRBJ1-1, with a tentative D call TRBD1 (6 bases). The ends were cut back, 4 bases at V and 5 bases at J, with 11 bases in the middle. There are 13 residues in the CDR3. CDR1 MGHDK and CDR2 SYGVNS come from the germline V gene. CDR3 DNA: TGTGCCAGCAGTGTGGGGGCGGATACTGAAGCTTTCTTT. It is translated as CASSVGADTEAFF.

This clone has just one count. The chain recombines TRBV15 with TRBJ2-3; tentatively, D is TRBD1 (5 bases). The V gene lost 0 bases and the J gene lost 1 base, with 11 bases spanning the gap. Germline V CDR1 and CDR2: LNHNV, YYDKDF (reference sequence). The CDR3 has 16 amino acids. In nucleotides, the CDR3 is TGTGCCACCAGCAGAGAAAGGGGCGACGGCACAGATACGCAGTATTTT. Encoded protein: CATSRERGDGTDTQYF.

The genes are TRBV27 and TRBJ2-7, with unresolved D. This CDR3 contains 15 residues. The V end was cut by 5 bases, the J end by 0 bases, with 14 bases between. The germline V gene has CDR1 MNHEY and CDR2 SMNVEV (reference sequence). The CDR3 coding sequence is TGTGCCAGCAGTCTCCGACACGCGAGCTCCTACGAGCAGTACTTC. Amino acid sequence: CASSLRHASSYEQYF.

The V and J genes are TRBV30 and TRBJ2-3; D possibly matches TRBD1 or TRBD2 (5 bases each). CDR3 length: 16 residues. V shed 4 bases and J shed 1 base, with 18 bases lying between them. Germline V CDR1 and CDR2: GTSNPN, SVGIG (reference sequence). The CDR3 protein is CAWKGAGADRTDTQYF. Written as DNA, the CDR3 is TGTGCCTGGAAGGGCGCCGGGGCGGATCGCACAGATACGCAGTATTTT.